These T cell receptor beta chains were read from a single sample in a study of blood T cell repertoires in COVID-19. Clones were sequenced by immunoSEQ multiplex PCR, and TCRdb holds only the in-frame ones, with some missing. Of under 150,000 clones in the sample, around 83% were seen once. The sample consisted of peripheral blood. The receptors originated from a man in his forties with acute or convalescent COVID-19. Each CDR3 is given with its conserved first and last residue. The D gene is left open where the match is weak. Clone size is shown for a subset of rows, as once, few, many or a class of expanded clone.

j_call	d_call	cdr3_length	v_call	clone_size	cdr3_aa	cdr3_nt
TRBJ1-2	NA	13	TRBV27	NA	CASSFGRSDGYTF	TGTGCCAGCAGTTTTGGGAGGAGCGATGGCTACACCTTC
TRBJ1-3	TRBD1	16	TRBV5-1	NA	CASSLGDSSSGNTIYF	TGCGCCAGCAGCTTGGGGGACAGTTCCTCTGGAAACACCATATATTTT
TRBJ1-4	NA	16	TRBV11-2	NA	CASSADRIVTNEKLFF	TGTGCCAGCAGCGCGGACAGAATTGTGACTAATGAAAAACTGTTTTTT
TRBJ2-3	NA	14	TRBV30	NA	CAWTGGLSTDTQYF	TGTGCCTGGACCGGGGGACTTAGCACAGATACGCAGTATTTT
TRBJ2-3	NA	18	TRBV11-2	NA	CASSLSPGDGGLADTQYF	TGTGCCAGCAGCTTATCCCCCGGGGATGGGGGCCTCGCAGATACGCAGTATTTT
TRBJ2-5	NA	14	TRBV4-1	NA	CASSQKQFQETQYF	TGCGCCAGCAGCCAAAAACAGTTTCAAGAGACCCAGTACTTC
TRBJ1-2	NA	12	TRBV29-1	NA	CTDGGGINGYTF	TGCACCGACGGCGGAGGGATCAATGGCTACACCTTC
TRBJ1-3	NA	14	TRBV21-1	once	CASSGRQGGHTIYF	TGTGCCAGCAGCGGACGGCAGGGGGGACACACCATATATTTT
TRBJ1-3	NA	12	TRBV2	once	CASSGQGNTIYF	TGTGCCAGCAGTGGCCAGGGAAACACCATATATTTT
TRBJ2-3	TRBD1	17	TRBV5-8	NA	CASSSGRRTGGMDTQYF	TGTGCCAGCAGTTCGGGTAGGAGGACAGGGGGAATGGATACGCAGTATTTT
TRBJ2-7	NA	14	TRBV6-5	NA	CASRSGVFSYEQYF	TGTGCCAGCAGGTCCGGGGTCTTCTCCTACGAGCAGTACTTC
TRBJ2-3	NA	16	TRBV6-5	once	CASSYRLGGGTDTQYF	TGTGCCAGCAGTTACCGACTAGGAGGGGGCACAGATACGCAGTATTTT
TRBJ2-5	NA	16	TRBV9	NA	CASSTYDRQTQETQYF	TGTGCCAGCAGCACCTACGACAGACAGACCCAAGAGACCCAGTACTTC
TRBJ1-1	NA	16	TRBV5-1	NA	CASRPLGSKMNTEAFF	TGCGCCAGCAGGCCCTTGGGGAGTAAAATGAACACTGAAGCTTTCTTT
TRBJ2-2	NA	16	TRBV7-9	NA	CASSLDRNANTGELFF	TGTGCCAGCAGCTTAGACAGAAATGCGAACACCGGGGAGCTGTTTTTT
TRBJ2-7	TRBD1	15	TRBV7-2	NA	CASSLTWTGDWEQYF	TGTGCCAGCAGCTTAACCTGGACAGGGGATTGGGAGCAGTACTTC
TRBJ1-1	TRBD1	15	TRBV25-1	NA	CASSEYGTANTEAFF	TGTGCCAGCAGTGAATACGGGACAGCTAACACTGAAGCTTTCTTT
TRBJ1-1	NA	13	TRBV2	NA	CASSLQGDTEAFF	TGTGCCAGCAGTCTACAGGGTGACACTGAAGCTTTCTTT
TRBJ1-4	NA	14	TRBV27	NA	CASSLQGSNEKLFF	TGTGCCAGCAGTTTACAGGGGTCTAATGAAAAACTGTTTTTT
TRBJ1-2	NA	13	TRBV6-4	NA	CASSAGYGYGYTF	TGTGCCAGCAGTGCAGGGTATGGCTATGGCTACACCTTC
TRBJ2-7	NA	15	TRBV7-2	NA	CASSLSSVSTYEQYF	TGTGCCAGCAGCCTATCGTCCGTTTCGACCTACGAGCAGTACTTC
TRBJ2-3	TRBD2	16	TRBV5-4	NA	CASSYTSGGSTDTQYF	TGTGCCAGCAGCTACACTAGCGGGGGTAGCACAGATACGCAGTATTTT
TRBJ2-2	NA	15	TRBV5-1	NA	CASRGTLGRTGELFF	TGCGCCAGCAGGGGGACTCTGGGACGGACCGGGGAGCTGTTTTTT
TRBJ1-5	TRBD1	12	TRBV24-1	once	CATSRQGQPQHF	TGTGCCACCAGCAGACAGGGTCAGCCCCAGCATTTT
TRBJ1-1	NA	17	TRBV7-6	NA	CASSLVGGRGLNTEAFF	TGTGCCAGCAGTCTCGTTGGGGGCCGGGGTTTGAACACTGAAGCTTTCTTT
TRBJ2-7	NA	12	TRBV24-1	NA	CATSDPGSEQYF	TGTGCCACCAGTGACCCAGGGTCCGAGCAGTACTTC